Following are 2 T cell receptor beta chains from one sample sequenced in a study of blood T cell repertoires in COVID-19 (dated by TCRdb to the early 2020s). Library prep was done by the immunoSEQ multiplex PCR assay. This immuneACCESS table, as held by TCRdb, lists in-frame sequences with V and J called but not all clones. Of the missing ones, under half trace to an unresolved V gene in checked studies; the others have no known cause. Recorded for this sample are 110,000 to 150,000 clones; 84% of them occurred a single time. The ten largest make up roughly 10% of the sample. Material for sequencing was peripheral blood. The receptors were gathered from an elderly woman in a cohort sampled during active or convalescent COVID-19.

This clone was observed a few times. The J gene is TRBJ2-1, the V gene TRBV24-1, with TRBD2 matching over 8 bases. The CDR3 contains 17 residues. Germline V gives CDR1 KGHDR, CDR2 SFDVKD. J lost 4 bases, V lost 0 bases, and 7 bases had no gene match. CDR3 nucleotide sequence: TGTGCCACCAGTGATTTGCGGGGGGGTGCCGAGTACAATGAGCAGTTCTTC. Translated, it gives CATSDLRGGAEYNEQFF.

The J gene is TRBJ2-5, the V gene TRBV19; a weak D match, TRBD1 (6 bases). In germline, CDR1 is LNHDA, CDR2 SQIVND (reference sequence). The CDR3 totals 16 residues. The ends were cut back, 3 bases at V and 1 base at J, with 15 bases in the middle. The CDR3 loop reads CASSMMGYRAQETQYF. CDR3 DNA sequence: TGTGCCAGTAGTATGATGGGGTACAGGGCCCAAGAGACCCAGTACTTC.